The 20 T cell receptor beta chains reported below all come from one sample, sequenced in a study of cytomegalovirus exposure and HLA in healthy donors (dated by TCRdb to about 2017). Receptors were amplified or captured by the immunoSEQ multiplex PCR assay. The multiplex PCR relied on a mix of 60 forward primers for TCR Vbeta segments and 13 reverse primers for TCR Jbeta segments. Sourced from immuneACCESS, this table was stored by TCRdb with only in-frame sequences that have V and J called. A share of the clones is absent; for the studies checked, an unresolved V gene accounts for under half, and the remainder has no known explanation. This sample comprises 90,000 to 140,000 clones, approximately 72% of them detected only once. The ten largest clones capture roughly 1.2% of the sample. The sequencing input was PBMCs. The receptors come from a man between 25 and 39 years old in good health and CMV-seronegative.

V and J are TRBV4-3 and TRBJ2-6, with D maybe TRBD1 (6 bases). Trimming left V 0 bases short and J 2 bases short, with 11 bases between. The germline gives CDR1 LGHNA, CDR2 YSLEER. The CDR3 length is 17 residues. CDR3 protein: CASSQDARQAGANVLTF. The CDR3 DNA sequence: TGCGCCAGCAGCCAAGATGCCCGACAGGCTGGGGCCAACGTCCTGACTTTC.

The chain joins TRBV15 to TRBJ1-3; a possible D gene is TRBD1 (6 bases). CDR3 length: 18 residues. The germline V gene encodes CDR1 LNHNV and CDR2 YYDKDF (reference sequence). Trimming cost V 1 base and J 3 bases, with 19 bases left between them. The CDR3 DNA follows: TGTGCCACCAGCAGAGCAGGCAGGGGCCCCACTTTTGGAAACACCATATATTTT. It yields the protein CATSRAGRGPTFGNTIYF.

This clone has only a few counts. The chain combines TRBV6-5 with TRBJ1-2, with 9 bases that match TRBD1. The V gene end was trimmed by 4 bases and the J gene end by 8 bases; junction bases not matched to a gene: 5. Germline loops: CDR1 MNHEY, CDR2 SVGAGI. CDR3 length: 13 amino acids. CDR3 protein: CASSWGQGVGYTF. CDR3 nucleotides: TGTGCCAGCAGTTGGGGACAGGGAGTCGGCTACACCTTC.

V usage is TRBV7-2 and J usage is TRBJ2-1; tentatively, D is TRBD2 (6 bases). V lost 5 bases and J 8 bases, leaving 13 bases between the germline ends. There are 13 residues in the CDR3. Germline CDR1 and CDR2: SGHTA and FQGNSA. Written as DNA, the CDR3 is TGTGCCAGCAGCGTCGGGACTGGCGATGAGCAGTTCTTC. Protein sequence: CASSVGTGDEQFF.

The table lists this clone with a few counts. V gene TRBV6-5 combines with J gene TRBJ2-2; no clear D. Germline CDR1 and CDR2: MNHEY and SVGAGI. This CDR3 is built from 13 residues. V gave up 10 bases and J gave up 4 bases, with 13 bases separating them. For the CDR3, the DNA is TGTGCCACCTTGACTCCCGGCACCGGGGAGCTGTTTTTT. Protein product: CATLTPGTGELFF.

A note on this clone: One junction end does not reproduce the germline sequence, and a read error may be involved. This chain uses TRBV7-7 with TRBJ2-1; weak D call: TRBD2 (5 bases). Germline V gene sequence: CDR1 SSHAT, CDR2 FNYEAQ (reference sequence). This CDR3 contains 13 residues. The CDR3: CASSRDRGDEQFF. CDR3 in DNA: TGTGCTAGCAGCCGAGACCGGGGTGATGAGCAGTTCTTC.

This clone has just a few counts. CDR3 DNA sequence: TGTGCCAGCAGTGAAAGGACACCGGTCAACCGGGACAGGGCTAATGAGCAGTTCTTC. Translation gives CASSERTPVNRDRANEQFF. The V call is TRBV2, the J call TRBJ2-1, with 9 bases aligning to TRBD1. CDR1 SNHLY and CDR2 FYNNEI come from the germline V gene. Losses at the gene ends were 2 bases for V and 7 bases for J; bases not matched to a gene: 18. The CDR3 covers 19 residues.

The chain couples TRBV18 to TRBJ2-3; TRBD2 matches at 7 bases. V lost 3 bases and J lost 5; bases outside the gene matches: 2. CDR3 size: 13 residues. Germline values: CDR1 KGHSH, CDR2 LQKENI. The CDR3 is CASSPPGGDTQYF. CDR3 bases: TGTGCCAGCTCACCCCCGGGGGGAGATACGCAGTATTTT.

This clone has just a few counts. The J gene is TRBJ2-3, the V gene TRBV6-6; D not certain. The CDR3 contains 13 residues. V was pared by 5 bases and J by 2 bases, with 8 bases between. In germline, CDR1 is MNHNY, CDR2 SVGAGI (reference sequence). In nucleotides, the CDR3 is TGTGCCAGCAGTCCTCGACTCACAGATACGCAGTATTTT. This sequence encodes CASSPRLTDTQYF.

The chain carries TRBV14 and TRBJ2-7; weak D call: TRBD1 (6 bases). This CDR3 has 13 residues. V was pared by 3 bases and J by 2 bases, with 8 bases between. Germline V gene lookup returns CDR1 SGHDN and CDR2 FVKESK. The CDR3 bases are TGTGCCAGCAGCCACAGGGGACCCTACGAGCAGTACTTC. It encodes CASSHRGPYEQYF.

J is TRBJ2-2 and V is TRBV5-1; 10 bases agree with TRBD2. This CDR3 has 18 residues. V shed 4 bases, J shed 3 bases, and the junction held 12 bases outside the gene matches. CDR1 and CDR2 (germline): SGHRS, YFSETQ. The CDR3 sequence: CASSPGGIAGGYTGELFF. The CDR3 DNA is TGCGCCAGCAGCCCCGGTGGGATAGCGGGAGGATACACCGGGGAGCTGTTTTTT.

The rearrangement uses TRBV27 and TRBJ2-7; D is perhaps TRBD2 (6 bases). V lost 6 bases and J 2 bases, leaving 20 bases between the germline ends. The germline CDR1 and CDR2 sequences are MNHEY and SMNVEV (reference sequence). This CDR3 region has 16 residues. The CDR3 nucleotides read TGTGCCAGCAGGACTCTGACGAGGACTAACCCCTACGAGCAGTACTTC. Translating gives CASRTLTRTNPYEQYF.

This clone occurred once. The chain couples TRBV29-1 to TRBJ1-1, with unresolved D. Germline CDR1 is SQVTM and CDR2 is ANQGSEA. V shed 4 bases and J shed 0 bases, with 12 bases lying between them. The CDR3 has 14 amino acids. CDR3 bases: TGCAGCGTTGTTTCGCGCTCGATGAACACTGAAGCTTTCTTT. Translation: CSVVSRSMNTEAFF.

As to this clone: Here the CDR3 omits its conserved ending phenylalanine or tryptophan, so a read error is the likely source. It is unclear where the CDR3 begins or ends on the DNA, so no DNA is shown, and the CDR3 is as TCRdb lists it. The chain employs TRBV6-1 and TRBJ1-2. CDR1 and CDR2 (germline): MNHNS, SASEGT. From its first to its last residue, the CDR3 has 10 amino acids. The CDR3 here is CASSEFGGLL.

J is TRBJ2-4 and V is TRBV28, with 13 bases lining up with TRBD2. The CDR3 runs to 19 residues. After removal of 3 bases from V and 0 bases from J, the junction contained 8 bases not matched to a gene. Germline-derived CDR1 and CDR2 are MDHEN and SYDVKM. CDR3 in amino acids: CASSFSLAGGSLAKNIQYF. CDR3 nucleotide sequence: TGTGCCAGCAGTTTTTCACTAGCGGGAGGGAGTCTAGCCAAAAACATTCAGTACTTC.

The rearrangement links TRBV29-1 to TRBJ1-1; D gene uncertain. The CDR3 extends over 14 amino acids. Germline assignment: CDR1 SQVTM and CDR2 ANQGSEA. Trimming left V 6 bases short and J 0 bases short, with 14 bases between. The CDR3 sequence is CSVHLQKMNTEAFF. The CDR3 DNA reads TGCAGCGTCCATTTACAGAAAATGAACACTGAAGCTTTCTTT.

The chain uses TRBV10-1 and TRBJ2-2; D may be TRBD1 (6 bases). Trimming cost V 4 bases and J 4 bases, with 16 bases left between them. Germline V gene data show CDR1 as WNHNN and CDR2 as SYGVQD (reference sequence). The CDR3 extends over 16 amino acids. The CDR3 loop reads CASSGPGLGATGELFF. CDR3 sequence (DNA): TGCGCCAGCAGTGGACCGGGGCTGGGGGCCACCGGGGAGCTGTTTTTT.

CDR3 in amino acids: CASSIGLAGVQETQYF. The CDR3 DNA reads TGTGCCAGTAGTATAGGACTAGCGGGCGTTCAAGAGACCCAGTACTTC. This rearrangement joins TRBV19 to TRBJ2-5; 10 bases are a match to TRBD2. Germline V gene sequence: CDR1 LNHDA, CDR2 SQIVND (reference sequence). The ends lost 1 base at V and 2 bases at J; junction bases unmatched: 4. CDR3 length: 16 residues.

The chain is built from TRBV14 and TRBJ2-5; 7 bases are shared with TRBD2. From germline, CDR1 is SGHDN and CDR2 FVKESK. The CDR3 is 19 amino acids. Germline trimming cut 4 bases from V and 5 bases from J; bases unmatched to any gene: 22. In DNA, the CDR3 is TGTGCCAGCAGCCGGATCGGGTATACGGGCGGGGGACTCCGGGAGACCCAGTACTTC. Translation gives CASSRIGYTGGGLRETQYF. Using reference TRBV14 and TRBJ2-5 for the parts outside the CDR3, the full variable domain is EAGVTQFPSHSVIEKGQTVTLRCDPISGHDNLYWYRRVMGKEIKFLLHFVKESKQDESGMPNNRFLAERTGGTYSTLKVQPAELEDSGVYFCASSRIGYTGGGLRETQYFGPGTRLLVL.

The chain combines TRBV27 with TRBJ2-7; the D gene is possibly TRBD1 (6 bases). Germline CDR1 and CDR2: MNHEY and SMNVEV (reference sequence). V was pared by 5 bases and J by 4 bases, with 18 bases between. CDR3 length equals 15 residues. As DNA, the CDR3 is TGTGCCAGCAGTAGATCAGGGGTTAGGACGTACGAGCAGTACTTC. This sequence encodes CASSRSGVRTYEQYF.